These 5 T cell receptor beta chains originate from one sample sequenced in a study of immune characteristics of hereditary and idiopathic chronic pancreatitis. This table comes from immunoSEQ multiplex PCR, and its TCRdb copy is limited to in-frame clones, with some not included. The sample yields more than 4,500 clones, roughly 73% seen once. Chronic pancreatitis tissue was collected during total pancreatectomy with islet autotransplantation. The sample taken for sequencing was pancreas tissue with hereditary chronic pancreatitis. The receptor source for this set is a human donor with chronic pancreatitis.

V gene TRBV7-2 combines with J gene TRBJ1-2, with 11 bases lining up with TRBD1. The V segment lost 6 bases and the J segment 7 bases; nucleotides outside the gene matches: 7. Germline CDR1 is SGHTA and CDR2 is FQGNSA. The CDR3 runs to 14 residues. The CDR3 sequence: CASRRTGGFFGYTF. CDR3 nucleotides: TGTGCCAGCAGACGGACAGGGGGCTTCTTTGGCTACACCTTC.

The chain has TRBV6-5 and TRBJ1-3, with 8 bases lining up with TRBD1. After removal of 5 bases from V and 0 bases from J, the junction contained 3 bases not matched to a gene. The CDR3 spans 15 residues. CDR1 and CDR2 from the germline V gene are MNHEY and SVGAGI. The CDR3 here is CASSRDRNSGNTIYF. CDR3 nucleotide sequence: TGTGCCAGCAGTAGGGACAGGAACTCTGGAAACACCATATATTTT.

This rearrangement joins TRBV13 to TRBJ1-1; D unclear. Germline CDR1 reads PRHDT; CDR2 reads FYEKMQ (reference sequence). The CDR3 contains 12 residues. The V end lost 5 bases, the J end lost 3 bases, and 7 bases lay between the germline ends. CDR3 region: CASSGQDTEAFF. In nucleotides, the CDR3 is TGTGCCAGCAGCGGCCAGGACACTGAAGCTTTCTTT.

The J gene is TRBJ2-1, the V gene TRBV5-1; 10 bases are a match to TRBD1. The junction had 9 bases not matched to a gene; V was cut back by 5 bases and J by 7 bases. Germline lookup yields CDR1 SGHRS and CDR2 YFSETQ. There are 15 residues in the CDR3. CDR3 in amino acids: CASRPTGGAENEQFF. For the CDR3, the DNA is TGCGCCAGCAGGCCGACAGGGGGCGCGGAAAATGAGCAGTTCTTC.

CDR3 nucleotide sequence: TGTGCCAGCCGTAAGCGGGGGATGTTCGCAGATACGCAGTATTTT. It specifies CASRKRGMFADTQYF. V usage is TRBV28 and J usage is TRBJ2-3; 8 positions match TRBD2. CDR3 size: 15 residues. Germline CDR1 and CDR2: MDHEN and SYDVKM. J lost 4 bases, V lost 8 bases, and 11 bases had no gene match.